Presented here are 10 T cell receptor beta chains from one specimen sequenced in a study of T cell repertoires in cytomegalovirus infection. Their antigen targets remain unknown. MiXCR was run by TCRdb on the reads, yielding one entry per CDR3 protein. This sample has around 500,000 distinct CDR3 sequences; under 45% occur once, and the top ten carry approximately 40%. Sequences were derived from cultured PBMCs, sampled from culture after CMV antigen stimulation. The source of these receptors is a human donor in good health (CMV status not recorded). Some clones in this sample may be carry-over from other donors' samples.

The chain employs TRBV7-2 and TRBJ2-3; tentative D call: TRBD1 (8 bases). The V and J ends lost 4 bases and 7 bases respectively, with 12 bases between them. Germline CDR1 reads SGHTA; CDR2 reads FQGNSA. The CDR3 length is 13 residues. DNA for the CDR3: TGTGCCAGCAGCTACAGGGGGGGGAATACGCAGTATTTT. Translated, it gives CASSYRGGNTQYF.

V gene TRBV7-4 combines with J gene TRBJ2-7, with TRBD2 matching over 9 bases. V lost 4 bases to trimming and J lost 5 bases; unmatched junction nucleotides: 6. CDR1 is SGHVT, CDR2 SQSDAQ, per germline. This CDR3 spans 14 amino acids. CDR3 bases: TGTGCCAGCAGCTCCTCGGGACTAGCAGACGAGCAGTACTTC. The encoded protein is CASSSSGLADEQYF.

This clonotype was detected a few times. The chain recombines TRBV20-1 with TRBJ1-5; possibly TRBD1 for D (6 bases). The CDR3 covers 13 residues. V was shortened by 5 bases and J by 5 bases, with 13 bases between the two germline ends. Germline CDR1 is DFQATT and CDR2 is SNEGSKA (reference sequence). The DNA of the CDR3 is TGCAGTGCTCAAAGGCCAGGGGATCAGCCCCAGCATTTT. Translation: CSAQRPGDQPQHF.

This clonotype came up a few times. The chain is built from TRBV3-1 and TRBJ2-7; D unresolved. The V and J ends lost 5 bases and 6 bases respectively, with 26 bases between them. The CDR3 covers 17 residues. Germline V gene lookup returns CDR1 LGHDT and CDR2 YNNKEL (reference sequence). DNA of the CDR3: TGTGCCAGCAGCATACTCCCGCCGGACGCGCTTTCCACCGAGCAGTACTTC. It is translated as CASSILPPDALSTEQYF.

Here the CDR3 DNA reads TGTGCCAGTATGGTGGGAGCCTACACCGGGGAGCTGTTTTTT. Amino acid sequence: CASMVGAYTGELFF. The V gene is TRBV19, the J gene TRBJ2-2; a weak D match, TRBD2 (5 bases). V lost 7 bases to trimming and J lost 3 bases, with 12 bases between them. The CDR3 is 14 amino acids. Germline V lookup: CDR1 LNHDA, CDR2 SQIVND (reference sequence).

The table lists this clonotype with a few counts. The chain recombines TRBV6-2 or TRBV6-3 with TRBJ2-7, with TRBD1 matching 8 bases. The CDR3 contains 13 residues. Germline V gene data show CDR1 as MNHEY and CDR2 as SVGEGT. With V trimmed by 10 bases and J by 2 bases, 7 bases remained unmatched. The CDR3: CATSTGGPYEQYF. The CDR3, as DNA: TGTGCCACTTCCACAGGGGGACCCTACGAGCAGTACTTC.

J is TRBJ2-7 and V is TRBV11-2; no clear D gene. Per germline, CDR1 SGHAT and CDR2 FQNNGV. This CDR3 spans 15 amino acids. V was trimmed by 0 bases and J by 1 base, leaving 10 bases between them. The CDR3 nucleotides read TGTGCCAGCAGCTTAGAAGGAGCAGGATCCTACGAGCAGTACTTC. Protein: CASSLEGAGSYEQYF.

The table lists this clonotype with a few counts. The chain is built from TRBV18 and TRBJ1-2, with unresolved D. The length of the CDR3 is 15 residues. Germline V gene sequence: CDR1 KGHSH, CDR2 LQKENI. V shed 2 bases and J shed 3 bases, with 13 bases lying between them. CDR3 coding DNA: TGTGCCAGCTCACCAGAGACCTCGAAGCACTATGGCTACACCTTC. Amino acids: CASSPETSKHYGYTF.

The table lists this clonotype with a few counts. V is TRBV14 and J is TRBJ2-3; D uncertain. V was trimmed by 0 bases and J by 7 bases, leaving 11 bases between them. Looked up from germline, CDR1 is SGHDN and CDR2 is FVKESK. The CDR3 totals 14 residues. The DNA for the CDR3 is TGTGCCAGCAGCCAAGATAATTTTCGAAATACGCAGTATTTT. Amino acid sequence: CASSQDNFRNTQYF.

In its sample, this clonotype was seen a few times. The chain uses TRBV15 and TRBJ1-5; D might be TRBD1 (6 bases). The ends were cut back, 5 bases at V and 6 bases at J, with 14 bases in the middle. The germline CDR1 and CDR2 sequences are LNHNV and YYDKDF (reference sequence). The CDR3 spans 14 residues. The CDR3 loop reads CATSLTGMGQPQHF. The CDR3 coding sequence is TGTGCCACCAGCCTTACAGGGATGGGTCAGCCCCAGCATTTT.